These T cell receptor beta chains were read from a single sample in a study of blood T cell repertoires in COVID-19. TCRdb's copy holds only in-frame clones and misses some; the assay was immunoSEQ multiplex PCR. The data hold 160,000 or so clones, with around 87% observed a single time. Specimen: peripheral blood. These receptors were obtained from a woman in her 70s with COVID-19, enrolled during active disease. Both conserved end residues are part of each CDR3. The D gene is left open where the match is weak. Not all rows give a size; the values are once, few, many and, for expanded clones, a class.

j_gene	abundance	len	d_gene	v_gene	CDR3aa	CDR3nt
TRBJ2-3	-	15	TRBD2	TRBV24-1	CATSGRGGRTDTQYF	TGTGCCACCAGTGGCCGGGGGGGCCGGACAGATACGCAGTATTTT
TRBJ2-3	once	15	TRBD2	TRBV6-4	CASSETSGGADTQYF	TGTGCCAGCAGTGAGACTAGCGGGGGGGCAGATACGCAGTATTTT
TRBJ1-2	once	12	-	TRBV18	CASSPLTGNYTF	TGTGCCAGCTCACCACTTACAGGGAACTACACCTTC
TRBJ1-3	-	15	-	TRBV7-2	CASSFEATSGNTIYF	TGTGCCAGCAGCTTCGAGGCAACCTCTGGAAACACCATATATTTT
TRBJ2-2	-	17	-	TRBV21-1	CASSTTMRQGNTGELFF	TGTGCCAGCAGCACTACTATGAGGCAGGGGAACACCGGGGAGCTGTTTTTT
TRBJ1-2	-	16	-	TRBV5-1	CASSLDGNPLGYGYTF	TGCGCCAGCAGCTTGGACGGGAATCCGCTGGGCTATGGCTACACCTTC
TRBJ2-1	-	15	TRBD2	TRBV2	CASRQTSGAGNEQFF	TGTGCCAGCAGGCAGACTAGCGGGGCCGGCAATGAGCAGTTCTTC
TRBJ1-3	few	16	TRBD1	TRBV5-6	CASSFLMTGRGNTIYF	TGTGCCAGCAGCTTCCTAATGACAGGGAGGGGAAACACCATATATTTT
TRBJ1-3	-	15	-	TRBV4-1	CASSQDWQGRNTIYF	TGCGCCAGCAGCCAAGATTGGCAGGGTAGAAACACCATATATTTT
TRBJ2-3	-	14	-	TRBV30	CAWSGVSGTDTQYF	TGTGCCTGGAGTGGAGTGAGCGGCACAGATACGCAGTATTTT
TRBJ2-7	few	14	-	TRBV10-3	CAISQDRLLYEQYF	TGTGCCATCTCTCAAGACAGGCTCCTATACGAGCAGTACTTC
TRBJ2-7	-	11	-	TRBV29-1	CSVELSYEQYF	TGCAGCGTTGAGTTGAGCTACGAGCAGTACTTC
TRBJ2-2	few	16	TRBD1	TRBV2	CASSERTPGGTGELFF	TGTGCCAGCAGTGAGCGGACGCCAGGGGGCACCGGGGAGCTGTTTTTT
TRBJ2-7	-	16	TRBD1	TRBV5-1	CASSLVGDRVLDEQYF	TGCGCCAGCAGCTTGGTGGGGGACAGGGTTTTGGACGAGCAGTACTTC
TRBJ2-7	-	16	-	TRBV19	CASGALGAGENYEQYF	TGTGCCAGTGGAGCCCTGGGGGCGGGAGAGAACTACGAGCAGTACTTC
TRBJ1-6	-	16	-	TRBV11-2	CASSSDAGGYNSPLHF	TGTGCCAGCAGCTCAGACGCGGGGGGCTATAATTCACCCCTCCACTTT
TRBJ2-3	-	17	TRBD2	TRBV5-1	CASSLGPRGGNADTQYF	TGCGCCAGCAGCTTGGGCCCCCGGGGAGGGAATGCAGATACGCAGTATTTT
TRBJ1-2	-	15	TRBD1	TRBV19	CASSVGDSDSYGYTF	TGTGCCAGTTCTGTGGGGGACAGCGATTCGTATGGCTACACCTTC
TRBJ2-5	-	15	TRBD2	TRBV7-3	CASSPSGGSQETQYF	TGTGCCAGCAGCCCCTCGGGGGGTTCCCAAGAGACCCAGTACTTC
TRBJ1-2	-	12	-	TRBV15	CATSGRSEGYTF	TGTGCCACCAGCGGTCGTTCGGAGGGCTACACCTTC
TRBJ1-1	-	15	TRBD1	TRBV6-5	CASTPGTGANTEAFF	TGTGCCAGCACCCCAGGGACAGGGGCTAACACTGAAGCTTTCTTT
TRBJ2-3	-	17	TRBD2	TRBV7-9	CASSYPLTSGGTDTQYF	TGTGCCAGCAGCTACCCTCTGACTAGCGGTGGCACAGATACGCAGTATTTT
TRBJ1-3	once	15	-	TRBV5-6	CASSFFPVSGNTIYF	TGTGCCAGCAGCTTTTTTCCTGTCTCTGGAAACACCATATATTTT
TRBJ2-1	-	15	-	TRBV11-3	CASSWDGTDVDEQFF	TGTGCCAGCAGCTGGGACGGGACTGATGTGGATGAGCAGTTCTTC
TRBJ2-1	-	16	TRBD2	TRBV19	CASSIGTSGGAGEQFF	TGTGCCAGTAGTATAGGGACTAGCGGGGGGGCCGGTGAGCAGTTCTTC
TRBJ2-6	-	15	TRBD2	TRBV28	CASTSGGAGANVLTF	TGTGCCAGTACCTCGGGGGGGGCCGGGGCCAACGTCCTGACTTTC